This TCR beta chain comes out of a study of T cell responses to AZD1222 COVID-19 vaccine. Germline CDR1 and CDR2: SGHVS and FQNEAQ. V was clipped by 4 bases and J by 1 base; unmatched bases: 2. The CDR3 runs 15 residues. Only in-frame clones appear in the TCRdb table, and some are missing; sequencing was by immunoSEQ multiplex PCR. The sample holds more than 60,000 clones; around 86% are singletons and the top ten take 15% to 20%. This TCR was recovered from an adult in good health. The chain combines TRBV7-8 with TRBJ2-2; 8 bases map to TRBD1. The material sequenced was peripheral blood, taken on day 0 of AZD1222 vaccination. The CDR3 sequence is CASSSGTGNTGELFF. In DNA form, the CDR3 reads TGTGCCAGCAGCTCTGGGACAGGGAACACCGGGGAGCTGTTTTTT.